One sample yielded the 26 T cell receptor beta chains listed below, sequenced in a study of read filtering for tumor transcriptome and immune sequencing. This library used roughly 370 ng RNA and molecular barcoded adaptors spanning alpha/delta and beta/gamma chains. TCRdb fed the reads into MiXCR, producing one record per CDR3 protein. The sample gives 75,000 to 95,000 distinct CDR3 sequences, around a fifth of which show up once; 10% to 12% is in the top ten. The sequenced sample consisted of a population of CD138-negative cells sorted from bone marrow. These receptors were taken from a donor at least 40 years old with multiple myeloma.

The rearrangement joins TRBV12-3 or TRBV12-4 to TRBJ2-5, with D unresolved. V lost 6 bases to trimming and J lost 5 bases, with 13 bases between them. The CDR3 loop spans 13 amino acids. The CDR3 DNA is TGTGCCAGCAGGTCCGAGACACCCGAGACCCAGTACTTC. It specifies CASRSETPETQYF.

This clonotype was counted ten times or more. CDR3 bases: TGCGCCAGCACTCCCGCGGGGGGGTACAATGAGCAGTTCTTC. Amino acids: CASTPAGGYNEQFF. The V call is TRBV5-1, the J call TRBJ2-1, with 9 bases lining up with TRBD2. The CDR3 is made up of 14 amino acids. Germline trimming cut 6 bases from V and 4 bases from J; bases unmatched to any gene: 5. Germline assignment: CDR1 SGHRS and CDR2 YFSETQ.

The chain links TRBV29-1 to TRBJ2-7, with TRBD1 as a possible D gene (5 bases). This CDR3 region has 13 residues. Deletions cut 7 bases from V and 0 bases from J, with 13 bases between. Germline CDR1 is SQVTM and CDR2 is ANQGSEA. CDR3 loop: CSATDISSYEQYF. The DNA of the CDR3 is TGCAGCGCCACGGACATCAGCTCCTACGAGCAGTACTTC.

This clonotype was detected ten times or more. The gene calls are TRBV5-1 and TRBJ2-3; D remains ambiguous. The CDR3 consists of 12 residues. From germline, CDR1 is SGHRS and CDR2 YFSETQ. V was trimmed by 2 bases and J by 7 bases, leaving 8 bases between them. The CDR3 nucleotides read TGCGCCAGCAGCTTTGAAATGCATACGCAGTATTTT. Translated, it gives CASSFEMHTQYF.

Details on this clonotype: A much larger clone differs by one base, so this may be a read error. The chain carries TRBV28 and TRBJ2-5; TRBD2 might be the D (5 bases). Trimming pared 4 bases from V and 4 bases from J, leaving 13 bases between. The germline V gene has CDR1 MDHEN and CDR2 SYDVKM. CDR3 size: 14 residues. CDR3 protein: CASSWSTRLETQYF. CDR3 in DNA: TGTGCCAGCAGTTGGAGCACTAGATTAGAGACCCAGTACTTC.

This clonotype has more than one count but fewer than ten. J is TRBJ2-1 and V is TRBV10-1; unclear D gene. This CDR3 contains 16 residues. Germline V gives CDR1 WNHNN, CDR2 SYGVQD (reference sequence). Deletions cut 2 bases from V and 5 bases from J, with 16 bases between. CDR3 residues: CASSERVGWVNNEQFF. The CDR3 DNA is TGCGCCAGCAGTGAGCGGGTCGGTTGGGTCAACAATGAGCAGTTCTTC.

This clonotype was observed at least ten times. The chain carries TRBV7-7 and TRBJ2-3; D tentatively reads TRBD1 or TRBD2 (7 bases each). V gave up 5 bases and J gave up 3 bases, with 18 bases separating them. The CDR3 contains 16 residues. Germline V gene sequence: CDR1 SSHAT, CDR2 FNYEAQ (reference sequence). CDR3 protein: CASSRFGTAGTDTQYF. CDR3 bases: TGTGCCAGCAGCCGCTTCGGGACAGCGGGGACAGATACGCAGTATTTT.

This clonotype was counted between two and nine times. The chain has TRBV28 and TRBJ2-7; either TRBD1 or TRBD2 may fit D (5 bases each). The CDR3 is made up of 15 amino acids. Germline CDR1 MDHEN, CDR2 SYDVKM. The V gene lost 1 base and the J gene lost 2 bases, with 12 bases spanning the gap. The CDR3 DNA follows: TGTGCCAGCAGTTTATTTCGGCAGGGACCCTACGAGCAGTACTTC. The encoded protein is CASSLFRQGPYEQYF. Complete variable domain (other parts from reference TRBV28 and TRBJ2-7): DVKVTQSSRYLVKRTGEKVFLECVQDMDHENMFWYRQDPGLGLRLIYFSYDVKMKEKGDIPEGYSVSREKKERFSLILESASTNQTSMYLCASSLFRQGPYEQYFGPGTRLTVT.

The CDR3 is CATRTGGETQYF. The DNA of the CDR3 is TGTGCCACACGGACAGGCGGGGAGACCCAGTACTTC. The chain is built from TRBV6-2 or TRBV6-3 and TRBJ2-5, with TRBD1 identical over 7 bases. Per the germline V gene, CDR1 is MNHEY and CDR2 is SVGEGT. This CDR3 has 12 amino acids. With 10 bases clipped from V and 5 bases from J, the junction kept 7 bases outside the gene matches.

This clonotype occurred a few times. The chain uses TRBV12-3 or TRBV12-4 and TRBJ2-2; D remains unclear. V lost 5 bases, J lost 0 bases, and 4 bases lay in between. The CDR3 is 13 residues long. CDR3 loop: CASSGPNTGELFF. The CDR3 bases are TGTGCCAGCAGTGGGCCGAACACCGGGGAGCTGTTTTTT.

This clonotype was seen at least ten times. The rearrangement uses TRBV29-1 and TRBJ2-1; 11 bases agree with TRBD2. This CDR3 has 15 residues. Germline loops: CDR1 SQVTM, CDR2 ANQGSEA. With 0 bases clipped from V and 7 bases from J, the junction kept 5 bases outside the gene matches. In DNA form, the CDR3 reads TGCAGCGTTGAAGACTACCTAGCGGGGGGAAATGAGCAGTTCTTC. Its protein is CSVEDYLAGGNEQFF.

CDR3 sequence: CSAHRLINQPQHF. CDR3 coding DNA: TGCAGTGCCCACCGGCTGATTAATCAGCCCCAGCATTTT. This chain uses TRBV20-1 with TRBJ1-5; no clear D. The CDR3 has 13 residues. From germline, CDR1 is DFQATT and CDR2 SNEGSKA (reference sequence). V lost 6 bases and J lost 4, with 13 bases in between.

This clonotype was counted ten times or more. V is TRBV9 and J is TRBJ2-5, with 12 bases aligning to TRBD2. CDR1 and CDR2 from the germline V gene are SGDLS and YYNGEE. V was clipped by 6 bases and J by 5 bases; unmatched bases: 8. The CDR3 totals 15 residues. The CDR3 is CASTAGLAGRETQYF. The DNA of the CDR3 is TGTGCCAGCACCGCTGGACTAGCGGGGCGGGAGACCCAGTACTTC.

This clonotype appeared many times. The chain recombines TRBV2 with TRBJ2-3, with TRBD2 matching over 7 bases. CDR1 and CDR2 (germline): SNHLY, FYNNEI. J gave up 2 bases and V 7 bases, and 12 bases lay outside the gene matches. The CDR3 length is 16 residues. CDR3 sequence (DNA): TGTGCCAGCAAGTTAAACGGACTAGTTACCACAGATACGCAGTATTTT. This encodes CASKLNGLVTTDTQYF.

This clonotype was recorded at least ten times. The chain combines TRBV5-1 with TRBJ1-1, with D unresolved. The ends were cut back, 0 bases at V and 4 bases at J, with 10 bases in the middle. Looked up from germline, CDR1 is SGHRS and CDR2 is YFSETQ. CDR3 size: 14 residues. The CDR3 nucleotides read TGCGCCAGCAGCTTGGCCGAGGCAGGCACTGAAGCTTTCTTT. Translation gives CASSLAEAGTEAFF. The complete variable domain, with remaining parts taken from reference TRBV5-1 and TRBJ1-1, reads KAGVTQTPRYLIKTRGQQVTLSCSPISGHRSVSWYQQTPGQGLQFLFEYFSETQRNKGNFPGRFSGRQFSNSRSEMNVSTLELGDSALYLCASSLAEAGTEAFFGQGTRLTVV.

This clonotype has at least ten counts. V gene TRBV9 combines with J gene TRBJ2-3, with TRBD2 matching 8 bases. V gave up 0 bases and J gave up 4 bases; unmatched junction bases: 7. The CDR3 is 16 residues long. Per the germline V gene, CDR1 is SGDLS and CDR2 is YYNGEE. CDR3 DNA sequence: TGTGCCAGCAGCGTAGCTGGCGGGGGGCGCTCAGATACGCAGTATTTT. This gives the protein CASSVAGGGRSDTQYF.

This clonotype has a handful of counts. The V call is TRBV6-6, the J call TRBJ1-5; 8 bases align to TRBD1. This CDR3 comprises 14 residues. The junction had 4 bases not matched to a gene; V was cut back by 6 bases and J by 3 bases. Germline assignment: CDR1 MNHNY and CDR2 SVGAGI (reference sequence). The CDR3 DNA is TGTGCCAGCAGCGGACAGGGCCCCAATCAGCCCCAGCATTTT. This gives the protein CASSGQGPNQPQHF.

This clonotype was detected only a few times. The genes are TRBV28 and TRBJ2-7; TRBD1 matches at 10 bases. Per germline, CDR1 MDHEN and CDR2 SYDVKM. The CDR3 is made up of 15 amino acids. Trimming at V came to 3 bases and at J to 4 bases, leaving 6 bases not matched to a gene. This CDR3 is CASSFYRDRGYEQYF. The CDR3 DNA sequence: TGTGCCAGCAGTTTTTACCGGGACAGGGGTTACGAGCAGTACTTC. The variable domain in full, with the rest retrieved from reference TRBV28 and TRBJ2-7, is DVKVTQSSRYLVKRTGEKVFLECVQDMDHENMFWYRQDPGLGLRLIYFSYDVKMKEKGDIPEGYSVSREKKERFSLILESASTNQTSMYLCASSFYRDRGYEQYFGPGTRLTVT.

V gene TRBV6-2 or TRBV6-3 combines with J gene TRBJ1-1; weak D call: TRBD1 (5 bases). This CDR3 is 13 amino acids long. In germline, CDR1 is MNHEY, CDR2 SVGEGT. V was trimmed by 5 bases and J by 5 bases, leaving 12 bases between them. DNA for the CDR3: TGTGCCAGCAGTCCGACAGCGAGGACTGAAGCTTTCTTT. It specifies CASSPTARTEAFF.

This clonotype has ten or more counts. The rearrangement links TRBV12-3 or TRBV12-4 to TRBJ1-5, with D uncertain. Trimming took 3 bases from V and 0 from J, leaving 9 bases between them. This CDR3 has 15 residues. The CDR3 spells CASSFAKDSNQPQHF. The DNA of the CDR3 is TGTGCCAGCAGTTTCGCGAAGGATAGCAATCAGCCCCAGCATTTT.

This sequence joins TRBV28 and TRBJ1-3; D ambiguous. The CDR3 runs 16 residues. V gave up 4 bases and J gave up 2 bases, with 15 bases separating them. CDR1 MDHEN and CDR2 SYDVKM come from the germline V gene. The CDR3 loop reads CASSSWALRAGNTIYF. The DNA of the CDR3 is TGTGCCAGCAGTTCCTGGGCCTTAAGGGCTGGAAACACCATATATTTT.

There are many counts of this clonotype. The V and J genes are TRBV10-2 and TRBJ1-2; D uncertain. This CDR3 spans 13 amino acids. Germline V gene sequence: CDR1 WSHSY, CDR2 SAAADI. Trimming stripped 4 bases from V and 7 bases from J, with 13 bases between. In nucleotides, the CDR3 is TGCGCCAGCAGTGTGGAGGGATCTTTTGGCTACACCTTC. This sequence encodes CASSVEGSFGYTF.

The rearrangement joins TRBV27 to TRBJ1-2; D unresolved. The germline V and J ends were trimmed by 6 bases and 1 base, with 12 bases remaining between them. CDR3 length equals 14 residues. Germline lookup yields CDR1 MNHEY and CDR2 SMNVEV (reference sequence). The CDR3 is CASSPRGINYGYTF. The DNA for the CDR3 is TGTGCCAGCAGCCCGAGAGGCATTAACTATGGCTACACCTTC.

For this clonotype: It differs at one base from a far larger clone, so likely a read error. The J gene is TRBJ2-2, the V gene TRBV11-3, with D perhaps matching TRBD2 (5 bases). Germline V lookup: CDR1 SGHNT, CDR2 YENEEA. This CDR3 spans 16 amino acids. CDR3 bases: TGTGCCAGCAGCTTAGAAGAGTGGCACAACACCGGGGAGCTGTCTTTT. Translating it yields CASSLEEWHNTGELSF.

This clonotype occurred many times. The CDR3 DNA follows: TGTGCCTCGGGCAAGAGGGGGGTGACAGATACGCAGTATTTT. Translated, it gives CASGKRGVTDTQYF. This chain connects TRBV4-2 to TRBJ2-3, with D perhaps given as TRBD1 or TRBD2 (6 bases each). V shed 11 bases and J shed 3 bases, with 18 bases lying between them. This CDR3 has 14 residues. Germline CDR1 is LGHNA and CDR2 is YNFKEQ.

The table lists this clonotype with many counts. This chain connects TRBV12-3 or TRBV12-4 to TRBJ2-1; unclear D gene. V shed 3 bases and J shed 5 bases, with 14 bases lying between them. The CDR3 runs to 15 residues. CDR3 in amino acids: CASSLFGYADNEQFF. The CDR3 region has the DNA TGTGCCAGCAGTTTGTTTGGGTACGCGGACAATGAGCAGTTCTTC.